The next 11 T cell receptor beta chains were all read from a single sample in a study of glioma-infiltrating T cells after dendritic cell vaccination. Libraries were prepared by immunoSEQ multiplex PCR; TCRdb keeps only in-frame clonotypes and omits some of them. The data contain approximately 110,000 clones, roughly 89% of them singletons. As for time point: after dendritic cell vaccination, including at tumor progression/relapse. The sequencing used blood, collected after dendritic cell vaccination. The receptor source for this set is a human donor with glioblastoma.

This rearrangement joins TRBV5-6 to TRBJ1-1, with 8 bases matching TRBD1. The CDR3 runs 16 residues. The ends lost 0 bases at V and 3 bases at J; junction bases unmatched: 7. Germline CDR1 SGHDT, CDR2 YYEEEE. CDR3 sequence (DNA): TGTGCCAGCAGCTTGGCAGGGGGCACGGGGTACACTGAAGCTTTCTTT. Amino acid sequence: CASSLAGGTGYTEAFF.

The V and J genes are TRBV5-5 and TRBJ2-3; D gene ambiguous. Looked up from germline, CDR1 is SGHKS and CDR2 is YYEKEE (reference sequence). Trimming removed 0 bases from V and 6 bases from J, with 8 bases in between. The CDR3 runs to 13 residues. This CDR3 is CASSLAVQDTQYF. The CDR3, as DNA: TGTGCCAGCAGCTTGGCCGTGCAGGATACGCAGTATTTT.

The rearrangement links TRBV6-1 to TRBJ2-1; 7 bases align to TRBD2. The ends lost 1 base at V and 2 bases at J; junction bases unmatched: 5. Germline V gene data show CDR1 as MNHNS and CDR2 as SASEGT. The CDR3 runs 16 residues. CDR3 bases: TGTGCCAGCAGTGAAGAAGCTAGCGGCACCTACAATGAGCAGTTCTTC. Amino acids: CASSEEASGTYNEQFF.

This clone was counted between two and nine times. The chain joins TRBV19 to TRBJ1-3; 9 bases agree with TRBD1. The CDR3 is 18 amino acids. Germline CDR1 and CDR2: LNHDA and SQIVND (reference sequence). The V segment lost 6 bases and the J segment 0 bases; nucleotides outside the gene matches: 12. CDR3 sequence (DNA): TGTGCCAGTAGCGTCCCGGGACAGGGAACGAACTCTGGAAACACCATATATTTT. Translated: CASSVPGQGTNSGNTIYF.

The V and J genes are TRBV29-1 and TRBJ2-7; maybe TRBD1 (5 bases). This CDR3 has 13 residues. Between the trimmed V and J ends, which lost 1 base and 5 bases, there was a span of 12 bases. Per the germline V gene, CDR1 is SQVTM and CDR2 is ANQGSEA. The CDR3 DNA follows: TGCAGCGTTGAAGGAGGTAACAGGAACGAGCAGTACTTC. Amino acid sequence: CSVEGGNRNEQYF.

The V gene is TRBV6-1, the J gene TRBJ2-1; 9 positions match TRBD1. With 5 bases clipped from V and 10 bases from J, the junction kept 9 bases outside the gene matches. Germline-derived CDR1 and CDR2 are MNHNS and SASEGT. The CDR3 contains 14 residues. CDR3 amino acids: CASSNRGLVEEQFF. The DNA for the CDR3 is TGTGCCAGCAGTAACAGGGGGCTAGTCGAGGAGCAGTTCTTC.

The rearrangement joins TRBV5-1 to TRBJ1-1, with TRBD1 matching 8 bases. J lost 3 bases, V lost 5 bases, and 12 bases had no gene match. In germline, CDR1 is SGHRS, CDR2 YFSETQ. The CDR3 loop spans 16 amino acids. CDR3 nucleotide sequence: TGCGCCAGCAGAAGACAGGGGATTAATGCGTACACTGAAGCTTTCTTT. It yields the protein CASRRQGINAYTEAFF.

The chain carries TRBV10-1 and TRBJ2-1, with D maybe TRBD1 (5 bases). The CDR3 contains 13 residues. Trimming pared 3 bases from V and 7 bases from J, leaving 10 bases between. The V gene's germline CDR1 is WNHNN and CDR2 SYGVQD (reference sequence). The CDR3 DNA is TGCGCCAGCAGTGATTCAGGGAAGAATGAGCAGTTCTTC. This encodes CASSDSGKNEQFF.

The chain combines TRBV5-1 with TRBJ2-7; D perhaps matches TRBD2 (5 bases). The CDR3 is made up of 13 amino acids. Germline V gene lookup returns CDR1 SGHRS and CDR2 YFSETQ. Trimming removed 4 bases at V and 4 bases at J, with 12 bases between. The CDR3 sequence: CASSRTGLYEQYF. The CDR3 nucleotides read TGCGCCAGCAGCAGGACGGGGTTATACGAGCAGTACTTC.

V is TRBV6-1 and J is TRBJ2-7, with a weak D call TRBD1 (6 bases). V was shortened by 3 bases and J by 0 bases, with 12 bases between the two germline ends. The germline V gene encodes CDR1 MNHNS and CDR2 SASEGT. This CDR3 region has 15 residues. CDR3 nucleotides: TGTGCCAGCAGTGAGGTGGACAGTTCCTCCTACGAGCAGTACTTC. This codes for CASSEVDSSSYEQYF.

The rearrangement uses TRBV4-1 and TRBJ2-1; D may be TRBD1 (6 bases). This CDR3 spans 16 amino acids. Trimming stripped 1 base from V and 12 bases from J, with 22 bases between. Germline CDR1 reads MGHRA; CDR2 reads YSYEKL. CDR3 bases: TGCGCCAGCAGCCAAGCTCTATATAAACAGGGTTGGTGGCAGTTCTTC. This sequence encodes CASSQALYKQGWWQFF.